This T cell receptor (beta chain) was recorded in a study of blood T cell repertoires in COVID-19 (TCRdb year 2020). For the wider study: Samples from collaborators originated in the United States, Italy and Spain and spanned both the acute and convalescent phases of COVID-19. Subjects who had been exposed to COVID-19, were actively infected with it, or had recovered from it provided the deeply sampled blood TCRbeta repertoires that made up the dataset. A de-identified subject ID, COVID-19 status, age in years and sex were almost always included in the sample metadata. A freely available public database, intended as a resource for researchers studying the immune response to SARS-CoV-2, is where the repertoires were released. The samples were drawn from two sources: the first 160 participants of the ongoing ImmuneRACE study, and 950 to 1,500 subjects contributed by 6 global collaborators. Where available, HLA class I and class II types were obtained from metadata supplied by the sample provider rather than from assay-based typing. The prospective study material was composed of cDNA or gDNA derived from T cells, B-cell-depleted T cells, or PBMCs. General findings and caveats noted by the study authors: The amount of clinical and demographic metadata varied by source and participant and was provided uncurated.

Each collaborating institution followed its own protocols to collect whole blood in K2EDTA tubes. For TCRbeta analysis, collaborators shipped samples as frozen whole blood, isolated PBMCs, or DNA extracted from either of those sample types. Points on this clone: The antigen this receptor binds is unknown. Per-base quality was not reported, and no clone a single base away is much larger than it.

TCRbeta CDR3 regions were amplified from genomic DNA by means of the immunoSEQ Assay, a bias-controlled multiplex PCR. Processing in the source paper ran as follows. The number of nucleated cells in each sample was estimated from the amplification of reference gene primers within the assay. Sequence reads were collapsed and filtered to measure the absolute abundance of every unique TCRbeta CDR3 rearrangement. Productive Simpson clonality was computed per sample as the square root of Simpson's diversity index over productive rearrangements. Entries here come from immuneACCESS through TCRdb and include only in-frame sequences with V and J called. Some clones fail to appear in such tables; in the studies checked, an unresolved V gene covers under half of the shortfall, and the cause of the remainder is unknown. That table gives V, J and clone size, and the DNA gave D and trimming. The sample includes 70,000 to 95,000 clones, with 80% to 90% observed a single time. The top ten clones comprise about 4.4% of the sample.

The germline V gene (reference sequence) sets CDR1 to LNHNV and CDR2 to YYDKDF. From cysteine to phenylalanine, the CDR3 is 15 amino acids long. Left in the record is the CDR3 DNA by itself, 45 bases read in frame from the first base. Compared with germline, V lacks 5 bases and J lacks 8 bases; bases without a gene match: 14. Material: peripheral blood. This clonotype originated in a woman of 80 years or more with acute or convalescent COVID-19. The receptor chain draws on TRBV15 and TRBJ2-5, and TRBD1 matches 7 of the central bases. The nucleotide sequence is given as TGTGCCACCAGCGGAAGGACAGGACGTGAGGAAACCCAGTACTTC. Translated, this is CATSGRTGREETQYF.